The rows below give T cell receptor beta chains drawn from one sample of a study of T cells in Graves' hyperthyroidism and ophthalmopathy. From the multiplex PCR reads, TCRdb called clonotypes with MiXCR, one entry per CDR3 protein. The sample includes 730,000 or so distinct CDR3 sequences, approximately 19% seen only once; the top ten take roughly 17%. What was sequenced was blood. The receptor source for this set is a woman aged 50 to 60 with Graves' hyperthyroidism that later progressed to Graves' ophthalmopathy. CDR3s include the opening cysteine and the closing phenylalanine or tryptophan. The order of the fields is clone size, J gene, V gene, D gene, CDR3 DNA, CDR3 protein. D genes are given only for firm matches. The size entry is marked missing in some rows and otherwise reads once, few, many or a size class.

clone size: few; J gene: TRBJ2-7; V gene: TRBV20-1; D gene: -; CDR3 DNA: TGCAGTGCTCAGGGACAGAGAGAAGCGGGGGCAATCTACGAGCAGTACTTC; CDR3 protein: CSAQGQREAGAIYEQYF
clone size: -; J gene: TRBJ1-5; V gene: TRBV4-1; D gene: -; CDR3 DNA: TGCGCCAGCAGCGAAGCCACACCGAATCAGCCCCAGCATTTT; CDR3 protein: CASSEATPNQPQHF
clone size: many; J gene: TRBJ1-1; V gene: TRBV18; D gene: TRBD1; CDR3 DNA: TGTGCCAGCTCACCACGGGACAGCATGAACACTGAAGCTTTCTTT; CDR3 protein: CASSPRDSMNTEAFF
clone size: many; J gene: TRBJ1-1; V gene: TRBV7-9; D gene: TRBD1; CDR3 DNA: TGTGCCAGCAGCTGGGAGCCGGGACAGGGGCGTACTGAAGCTTTCTTT; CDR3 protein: CASSWEPGQGRTEAFF
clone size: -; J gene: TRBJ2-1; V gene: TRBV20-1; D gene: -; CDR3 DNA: TGCAGTGTTATGAGGGTTAATGAGCAGTTCTTC; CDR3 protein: CSVMRVNEQFF
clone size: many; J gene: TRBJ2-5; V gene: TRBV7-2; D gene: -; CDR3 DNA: TGTGCCAGCAGCTTAGGTCATGTGTGGGAGACCCAGTACTTC; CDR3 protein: CASSLGHVWETQYF
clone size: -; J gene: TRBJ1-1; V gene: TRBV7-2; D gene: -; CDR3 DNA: TGTGCCAGCAGCTTAAAGAGCACTGAAGCTTTCTTT; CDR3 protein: CASSLKSTEAFF
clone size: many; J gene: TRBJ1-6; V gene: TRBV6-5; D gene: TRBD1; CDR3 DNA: TGTGCCAGCAGTTACCCACGGACAGGGCAGGCTAATTCACCCCTCCACTTT; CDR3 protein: CASSYPRTGQANSPLHF
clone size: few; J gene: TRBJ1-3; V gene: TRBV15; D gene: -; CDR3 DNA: TGTGCCACCAGCCCCGCCATGTATAGGATGGGAAACACCATATATTTT; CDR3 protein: CATSPAMYRMGNTIYF
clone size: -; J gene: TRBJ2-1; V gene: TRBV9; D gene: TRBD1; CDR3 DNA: TGTGCCAGCAGCGTATCTTCGTACGGGACAGATACTTACAATGAGCAGTTCTTC; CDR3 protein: CASSVSSYGTDTYNEQFF
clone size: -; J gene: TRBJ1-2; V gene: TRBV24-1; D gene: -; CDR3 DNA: TGTGCCACCAGTGATTCACCGTCGGGCTACACCTTC; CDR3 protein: CATSDSPSGYTF
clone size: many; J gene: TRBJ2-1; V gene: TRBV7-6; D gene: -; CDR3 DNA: TGTGCCAGCAGCTTAGCGCAAACAAGTGAGCAGTTCTTC; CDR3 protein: CASSLAQTSEQFF
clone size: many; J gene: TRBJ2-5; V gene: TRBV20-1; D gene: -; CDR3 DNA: TGCAGTGTACCTACAGCAGGAAATCAAGAGACCCAGTACTTC; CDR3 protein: CSVPTAGNQETQYF
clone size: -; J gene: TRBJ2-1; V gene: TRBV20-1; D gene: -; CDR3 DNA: TGCAGTGCTAGGGCCCCGGGAGTGGGGGGGGCTTCCTACAATGAGCAGTTCTTC; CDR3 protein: CSARAPGVGGASYNEQFF
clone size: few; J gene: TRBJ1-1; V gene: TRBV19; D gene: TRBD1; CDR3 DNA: TGTGCCGCCCGGGACAGTATGAACACTGAAGCTTTCTTT; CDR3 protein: CAARDSMNTEAFF
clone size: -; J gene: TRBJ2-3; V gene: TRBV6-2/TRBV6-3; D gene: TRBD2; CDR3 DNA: TGTGCCAGCAGTTACTCGGGGGGGTCAGCGATAGATACGCAGTATTTT; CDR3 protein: CASSYSGGSAIDTQYF
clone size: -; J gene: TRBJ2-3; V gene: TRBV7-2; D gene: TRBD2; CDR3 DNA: TGTGCCAGCAGCTTATATAGGGCTAGCGGGGGGCGAGCTACGCAGTATTTT; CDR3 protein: CASSLYRASGGRATQYF
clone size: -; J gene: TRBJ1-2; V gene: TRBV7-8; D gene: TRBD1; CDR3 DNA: TGTGCCAGCAGCACTCGGCAGGGGGCCCCCGAGGCCTATGGCTACACCTTC; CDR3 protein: CASSTRQGAPEAYGYTF
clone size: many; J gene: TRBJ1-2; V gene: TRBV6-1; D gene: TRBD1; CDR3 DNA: TGTGCCACCGGGGACAGGGGAAGGGAAACTGGCTACACCTTC; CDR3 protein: CATGDRGRETGYTF
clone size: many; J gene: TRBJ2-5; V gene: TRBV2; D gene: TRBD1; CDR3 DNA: TGTGCCAAAAGGACAGGGGGAACTGAGACCCAGTACTTC; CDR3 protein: CAKRTGGTETQYF
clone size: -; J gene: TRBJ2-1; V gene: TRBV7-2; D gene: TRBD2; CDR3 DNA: TGTGCCAGCAGCTCCTACCCGCCCTCGACTAGCGGTTTGGGGAATGAGCAGTTCTTC; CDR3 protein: CASSSYPPSTSGLGNEQFF
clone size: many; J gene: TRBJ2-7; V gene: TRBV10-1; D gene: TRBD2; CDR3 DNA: TGCGCCAGCAGTGAGTCGACACTAGCGGGGCCCACCTACGAGCAGTACTTC; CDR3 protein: CASSESTLAGPTYEQYF
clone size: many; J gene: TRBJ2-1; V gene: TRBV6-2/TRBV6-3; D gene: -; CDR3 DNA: TGTGCCAGCAGTTACGGGGGGGGGCAAAATGAGCAGTTCTTC; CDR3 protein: CASSYGGGQNEQFF
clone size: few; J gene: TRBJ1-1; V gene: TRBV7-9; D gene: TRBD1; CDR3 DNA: TGTGCCAGCAGCAGCCGGACAGGATCTTGGGGGACTGAAGCTTTCTTT; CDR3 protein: CASSSRTGSWGTEAFF
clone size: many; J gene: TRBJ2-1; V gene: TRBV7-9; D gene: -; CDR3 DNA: TGTGCCAGCAGCGGGACCGTCTCCAATGAGCAGTTCTTC; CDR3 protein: CASSGTVSNEQFF
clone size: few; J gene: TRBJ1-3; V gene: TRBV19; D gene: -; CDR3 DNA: TGTGCCAGTAGTATCGCCGGACGCAACTCTGGAAACACCATATATTTT; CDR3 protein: CASSIAGRNSGNTIYF
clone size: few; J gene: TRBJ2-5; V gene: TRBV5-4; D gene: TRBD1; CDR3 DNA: TGTGCCAGCAGAAGGGACAGGGGGCAAGAGACCCAGTACTTC; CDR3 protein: CASRRDRGQETQYF
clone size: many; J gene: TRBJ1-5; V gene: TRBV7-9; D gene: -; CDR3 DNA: TGTGCCAGCAGCTCCTCAGGGGTCAATCAGCCCCAGCATTTT; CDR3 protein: CASSSSGVNQPQHF
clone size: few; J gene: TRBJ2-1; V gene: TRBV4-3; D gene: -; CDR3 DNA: TGCGCCAGCAGCCAAGATCTTCCGGTTCGGGTCCATGAGCAGTTCTTC; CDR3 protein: CASSQDLPVRVHEQFF
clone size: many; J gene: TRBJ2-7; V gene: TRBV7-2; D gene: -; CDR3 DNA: TGTGCCAGCAGCTTAGTTAGCGCAGCGGACCTTCCCTACGAGCAGTACTTC; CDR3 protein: CASSLVSAADLPYEQYF
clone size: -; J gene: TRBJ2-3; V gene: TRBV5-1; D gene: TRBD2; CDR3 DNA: TGCGCCAGCAGCTACGGACTAGCGGGGGCCGCAGATACGCAGTATTTT; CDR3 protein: CASSYGLAGAADTQYF
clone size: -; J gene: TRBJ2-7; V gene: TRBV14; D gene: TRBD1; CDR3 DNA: TGTGCCAGCAGCCCCGCCGGACAGGGCTACGAGCAGTACTTC; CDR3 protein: CASSPAGQGYEQYF
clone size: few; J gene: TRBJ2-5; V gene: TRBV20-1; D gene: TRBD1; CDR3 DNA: TGCAGTGCCAGGGCCGGGACAGCCGAGGGAGAGACCCAGTACTTC; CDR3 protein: CSARAGTAEGETQYF
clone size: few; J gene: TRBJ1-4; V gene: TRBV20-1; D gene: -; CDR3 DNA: TGCAGTGCTAGAGATTCGGGGGGCTTGGTTGAAAAACTGTTTTTT; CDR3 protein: CSARDSGGLVEKLFF
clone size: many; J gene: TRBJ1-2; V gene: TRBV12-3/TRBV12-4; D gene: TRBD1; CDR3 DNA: TGTGCCAGCAGTTCTCCGGGACAGGTTTGGGGCTACACCTTC; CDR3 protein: CASSSPGQVWGYTF
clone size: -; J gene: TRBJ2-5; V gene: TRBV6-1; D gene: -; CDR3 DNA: TGTGCCAGCAGTGTTTTCATCGGAGAGACCCAGTACTTC; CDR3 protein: CASSVFIGETQYF
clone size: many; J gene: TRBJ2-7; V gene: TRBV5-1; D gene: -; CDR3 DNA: TGCGCCAGCAGCTTGGTATCAGGAAACTACGAGCAGTACTTC; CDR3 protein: CASSLVSGNYEQYF
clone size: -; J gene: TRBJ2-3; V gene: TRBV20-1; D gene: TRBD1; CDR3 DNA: TGCAGTGCTAGTACTCTCGGACAGGGGGTCACAGATACGCAGTATTTT; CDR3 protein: CSASTLGQGVTDTQYF
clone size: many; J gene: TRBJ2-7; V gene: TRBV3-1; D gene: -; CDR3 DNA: TGTGCCAGCAGCCAAGATCTCGCCGAGCAGTACTTC; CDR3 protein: CASSQDLAEQYF
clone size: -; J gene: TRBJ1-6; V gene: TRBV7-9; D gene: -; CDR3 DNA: TGTGCCAGCAGCTCGCTTTCGGGGATAGCACCCCTCCACTTT; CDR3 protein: CASSSLSGIAPLHF
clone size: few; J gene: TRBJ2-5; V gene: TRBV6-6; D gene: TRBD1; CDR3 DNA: TGTGCCAGCAGTTACCGGGGACAGGGGGAAGAGACCCAGTACTTC; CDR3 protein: CASSYRGQGEETQYF
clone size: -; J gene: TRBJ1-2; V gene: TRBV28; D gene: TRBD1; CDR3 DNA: TGTGCCAGCAGTTTAAGGAGGCTGGGGACAGGGGACGACACCTTC; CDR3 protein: CASSLRRLGTGDDTF
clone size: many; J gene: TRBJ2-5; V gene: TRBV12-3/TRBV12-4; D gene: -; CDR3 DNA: TGTGCCAGCAGTTCTTCTCGGGGACTGGAGACCCAGTACTTC; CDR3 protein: CASSSSRGLETQYF